The text below deals with one T cell receptor (beta chain). What antigen it recognizes has not been identified. Qualities for individual bases were not recorded, and no much larger clone is one base off. The record originates from a study of T cells after yellow fever vaccination (dated by TCRdb to the late 2010s). In the study overall: Libraries from fractions with low cell numbers were prepared with the SMART-Seq v4 Ultra Low Input RNA kit. Two healthy male donors, one aged 18 to 30 and one aged 30 to 40 years, were included in the cohort. To track T-cell clones before and after primary and booster YFV17D yellow fever vaccination, bulk TCR alpha and beta repertoires were sequenced longitudinally. Blood samples were taken at several timepoints before and after primary and secondary immunization, and bulk PBMC replicates and cell subsets were isolated. General conclusions and limits of the study: Compared with the primary T-cell response, the secondary T-cell response was faster but weaker, reaching its peak on day 5 rather than on day 15. Most clones expanded after primary vaccination (approximately 95% of CD4 and 80% to 90% of CD8) were re-detected after the booster, suggesting that broad memory maintenance occurred. FACS-sorted repertoires could contain abundant contaminating clonotypes from the bulk population, so computational filtering was required. Because only a couple of donors were included in the study, the extent to which the findings can be generalized is limited. A small fraction of clonotypes showed up in both the CD4 and CD8 compartments, probably as a result of convergent recombination.

Sample treatment or condition, as interpreted from the label and publication: live attenuated yellow fever vaccine strain. At each blood-draw timepoint, two biological replicates of bulk PBMCs were obtained. PBMCs were isolated from peripheral blood using a standard Ficoll-Paque protocol. RNA was extracted with TriZol from bulk PBMCs, CD4 and CD8 fractions, and dextramer-positive and dextramer-negative fractions. Including the terminal cysteine and phenylalanine, the CDR3 comprises 16 residues. The only DNA kept is the CDR3, 48 bases in frame from the first base. Trimmed from V: 2 bases; trimmed from J: 1 base; junction bases lacking a gene match: 2. CDR1 SNHLY and CDR2 FYNNEI were looked up in the germline V gene. Synthesis of TCR cDNA relied on 5'RACE template switching, a step that introduced a universal primer site along with unique molecular identifiers. Priming for cDNA synthesis came from both the TCR alpha and TCR beta constant segments. Library amplification involved two PCR steps, and the second step added sample barcodes and sequencing adapters. Sequencing of libraries was performed on Illumina HiSeq 2500 (2x100 bp) or NovaSeq (2x150 bp). The study's processing was this. MIGEC handled demultiplexing of reads and collapsing into UMI consensus sequences, while MiXCR performed V(D)J alignment. Vaccine-responding clonotypes were defined with edgeR using replicate PBMC samples, requiring FDR below 0.01 and a log2 fold change above 5 up to day 15. Each bulk clonotype received a CD4 or CD8 identity based on whether the sequenced CD4 or CD8 repertoire contained that clonotype at higher abundance. TCRdb trimmed the raw reads at Q25, called clones with MiXCR and kept productive beta chains. CDR3 protein sequences are deduplicated, and each keeps its most common genes and DNA. It is TCRdb's table, rather than the study itself, that gives the V and J calls and clone size. Across this sample there are a few hundred thousand distinct CDR3 sequences, with 9.5% to 13% seen only once. The top ten constitute more than 15% of the sample.

The receptor was derived from a man between 18 and 35 years old who received the YFV17D yellow fever vaccine. The chain employs TRBV2 and TRBJ2-1, and 10 junctional nucleotides match TRBD2. The source material was PBMCs, sampled on the day of the first yellow fever vaccination. The CDR3 protein sequence reads: CASSETAGGSYNEQFF. The DNA is as follows: TGTGCCAGCAGTGAAACAGCGGGGGGGTCCTACAATGAGCAGTTCTTC.